These T cell receptor beta chains were read from a single sample in a study of radiotherapy plus CTLA-4 blockade in lung cancer. Assay: immunoSEQ multiplex PCR; the TCRdb copy retains only in-frame clones and omits some. The repertoire consists of 45,000 or so clones, with roughly 76% occurring once and the leading ten covering approximately 3.3%. The input for sequencing was peripheral blood, taken from a patient treated with radiotherapy plus ipilimumab. Receptors originate from a human donor with non-small cell lung cancer who had a complete response to radiotherapy plus ipilimumab. Each CDR3 is given with its conserved first and last residue. The D gene is left open where the match is weak. Not all rows give a size; the values are once, few, many and, for expanded clones, a class.

>TRBJ1-1|TRBV5-1|.|.|14
TGCGCCAGCAGCTGGGAGACGGGGAAGGCTGAAGCTTTCTTT
CASSWETGKAEAFF
>TRBJ2-5|TRBV5-1|.|.|14
TGCGCCAGCAATGGTGGTGGGGAGAGAGAGACCCAGTACTTC
CASNGGGERETQYF
>TRBJ2-2|TRBV11-3|.|.|15
TGTGCCAGCAGCCCCGGGATTTTTAACACCGGGGAGCTGTTTTTT
CASSPGIFNTGELFF
>TRBJ2-5|TRBV9|.|.|15
TGTGCCAGCAGCGTAGGGGGCGTCCACCAAGAGACCCAGTACTTC
CASSVGGVHQETQYF
>TRBJ1-5|TRBV18|.|.|14
TGTGCCAGCTCCCACGGGTTTAGCAATCAGCCCCAGCATTTT
CASSHGFSNQPQHF
>TRBJ1-2|TRBV19|TRBD1|.|14
TGTGCCAGTAGAGAGACAGGGCGCGAATATGGCTACACCTTC
CASRETGREYGYTF
>TRBJ2-7|TRBV4-1|.|.|15
TGCGCCAGCAGCCACGCAGACAGGCCAGACTACGAGCAGTACTTC
CASSHADRPDYEQYF
>TRBJ2-1|TRBV7-2|TRBD2|once|19
TGTGCCAGCAGCTTACGTCCGGCCTCTAGCGGGATTATTTACAATGAGCAGTTCTTC
CASSLRPASSGIIYNEQFF
>TRBJ2-7|TRBV10-3|TRBD1|.|14
TGTGCCATCAGGCGACAGGGGGCCCACTACGAGCAGTACTTC
CAIRRQGAHYEQYF
>TRBJ2-7|TRBV5-1|TRBD1|few|14
TGCGCCAGCAGGGAACAGGGGATGTGGTACGAGCAGTACTTC
CASREQGMWYEQYF
>TRBJ2-1|TRBV10-3|TRBD2|.|16
TGTGCCATCAGTGAAAGGTCTAGCGGGAGGTGGGATGAGCAGTTCTTC
CAISERSSGRWDEQFF
>TRBJ2-7|TRBV5-1|.|.|13
TGCGCCAGCAGCACCGGGAGCTCCTACGAGCAGTACTTC
CASSTGSSYEQYF
>TRBJ2-2|TRBV7-9|TRBD1|few|15
TGTGCCAGCAGCGCCCGGGACAGGGGGAACGGGGAGCTGTTTTTT
CASSARDRGNGELFF
>TRBJ2-4|TRBV18|TRBD2|.|15
TGTGCCAGCCAGCGGGAGTTGGGGGCCAAAAACATTCAGTACTTC
CASQRELGAKNIQYF
>TRBJ2-3|TRBV13|.|.|16
TGTGCCAGCACCGCGATAGGCTTAACAGAAACAGATACGCAGTATTTT
CASTAIGLTETDTQYF
>TRBJ1-5|TRBV9|TRBD1|.|15
TGTGCCAGCAGCGAAAGGGACAGTCCAGGGCAGCCCCAGCATTTT
CASSERDSPGQPQHF